This TCR beta chain stems from a study of blood T cell repertoires in COVID-19. The germline gives CDR1 MNHEY, CDR2 SVGAGI. This CDR3 comprises 15 residues. Trimming left V 11 bases short and J 4 bases short, with 23 bases between. As processed by the authors: Researchers report that nucleated cell counts were estimated from reference gene primer amplification. Only in-frame clones appear in the TCRdb table, and some are missing; sequencing was by immunoSEQ multiplex PCR. The DNA gave D and trimming, while V, J and clone size come from that table. Altogether 240,000 or so clones are present, more than 75% being singletons, with the ten largest covering more than 2.5%.

The sample taken for sequencing was peripheral blood. The clonotype comes from a woman aged 30 to 39 who had recovered from COVID-19. The chain is built from TRBV6-5 and TRBJ2-5, with D tentatively TRBD2 (7 bases). This CDR3 is CALKGRGASPETQYF. Written as DNA, the CDR3 is TGTGCCCTCAAGGGCCGGGGGGCGTCCCCAGAGACCCAGTACTTC.